Listed below are T cell receptor beta chains from one sample, sequenced in a study of human T cells and chemical hapten exposure. From the RACE reads, TCRdb called clonotypes with MiXCR, one entry per CDR3 protein. The data contain some 15,000 distinct CDR3 sequences, about a sixth of them singletons. The sequences come from whole blood, collected in connection with sensitization to the hapten diphenylcyclopropenone (DPC). These receptors were collected from a woman aged 30 to 39 with alopecia areata. Some clones in this sample may be carry-over from other donors' samples. Each CDR3 is given with its conserved first and last residue. Each record gives: clone size, J gene, D gene, CDR3 length, V gene, CDR3 protein, CDR3 DNA. D genes are given only for firm matches. Size is omitted from some rows. Given values are once, few, many or a class for expanded clones.

clone_size: many
j_call: TRBJ2-3
d_call: TRBD2
cdr3_length: 17
v_call: TRBV10-3
cdr3_aa: CAISESFSSGVTDTQYF
cdr3_nt: TGTGCCATCAGTGAGTCGTTTAGTAGCGGGGTCACAGATACGCAGTATTTT

clone_size: medium-sized
j_call: TRBJ2-1
d_call: TRBD1
cdr3_length: 13
v_call: TRBV12-3/TRBV12-4
cdr3_aa: CASSPNDRVEQFF
cdr3_nt: TGTGCCAGCAGTCCAAACGACAGGGTCGAGCAGTTCTTC

clone_size: many
j_call: TRBJ2-1
d_call: .
cdr3_length: 12
v_call: TRBV9
cdr3_aa: CASSPTYNEQFF
cdr3_nt: TGTGCCAGCAGCCCGACGTACAATGAGCAGTTCTTC

clone_size: few
j_call: TRBJ2-4
d_call: TRBD1
cdr3_length: 17
v_call: TRBV11-2
cdr3_aa: CASSDYRGQRSKNIQYF
cdr3_nt: TGTGCCAGCAGCGATTACAGGGGACAAAGGTCCAAAAACATTCAGTACTTC

clone_size: medium-sized
j_call: TRBJ2-2
d_call: .
cdr3_length: 13
v_call: TRBV7-9
cdr3_aa: CASSSPLAGELFF
cdr3_nt: TGTGCCAGCAGCTCCCCCCTGGCCGGGGAGCTGTTTTTT

clone_size: .
j_call: TRBJ2-1
d_call: .
cdr3_length: 13
v_call: TRBV5-5
cdr3_aa: CASSLSPPNEQFF
cdr3_nt: TGTGCCAGCAGCTTGTCCCCACCCAATGAGCAGTTCTTC

clone_size: .
j_call: TRBJ1-2
d_call: .
cdr3_length: 12
v_call: TRBV28
cdr3_aa: CGSLSTPYGYTF
cdr3_nt: TGTGGATCCCTCTCAACACCCTATGGCTACACCTTC

clone_size: many
j_call: TRBJ2-1
d_call: .
cdr3_length: 13
v_call: TRBV20-1
cdr3_aa: CSARGQLDGEQFF
cdr3_nt: TGCAGTGCTAGAGGTCAACTGGACGGTGAGCAGTTCTTC

clone_size: once
j_call: TRBJ1-1
d_call: .
cdr3_length: 13
v_call: TRBV2
cdr3_aa: CASSEEGDTEAFF
cdr3_nt: TGTGCCAGCAGTGAGGAGGGGGATACTGAAGCTTTCTTT

clone_size: medium-sized
j_call: TRBJ1-1
d_call: .
cdr3_length: 14
v_call: TRBV11-2
cdr3_aa: CASSFKGWNTEAFF
cdr3_nt: TGTGCCAGCAGCTTTAAGGGCTGGAACACTGAAGCTTTCTTT

clone_size: medium-sized
j_call: TRBJ1-1
d_call: TRBD1
cdr3_length: 15
v_call: TRBV7-3
cdr3_aa: CASSIQTGKDTEAFF
cdr3_nt: TGTGCCAGCAGCATCCAGACAGGGAAAGACACTGAAGCTTTCTTT

clone_size: .
j_call: TRBJ2-5
d_call: TRBD1
cdr3_length: 16
v_call: TRBV3-1
cdr3_aa: CASSQAGTGLVRTQYF
cdr3_nt: TGTGCCAGCAGCCAAGCCGGGACAGGGTTAGTGCGTACCCAGTACTTC

clone_size: many
j_call: TRBJ2-2
d_call: TRBD2
cdr3_length: 17
v_call: TRBV3-1
cdr3_aa: CASSQVRAGPNTGELFF
cdr3_nt: TGTGCCAGCAGCCAAGTTCGAGCGGGGCCTAACACCGGGGAGCTGTTTTTT

clone_size: many
j_call: TRBJ2-1
d_call: TRBD2
cdr3_length: 16
v_call: TRBV6-5
cdr3_aa: CASRHLTSGRSDEQFF
cdr3_nt: TGTGCCAGCAGACACCTCACTAGCGGGAGGTCCGATGAGCAGTTCTTC

clone_size: .
j_call: TRBJ2-1
d_call: TRBD2
cdr3_length: 15
v_call: TRBV2
cdr3_aa: CASRGGLAGANEQFF
cdr3_nt: TGTGCCAGCAGGGGAGGGCTAGCGGGAGCCAATGAGCAGTTCTTC

clone_size: many
j_call: TRBJ2-2
d_call: .
cdr3_length: 13
v_call: TRBV30
cdr3_aa: CAWSVQTNGELFF
cdr3_nt: TGTGCCTGGAGTGTACAAACTAACGGGGAGCTGTTTTTT

clone_size: medium-sized
j_call: TRBJ2-2
d_call: .
cdr3_length: 14
v_call: TRBV6-2/TRBV6-3
cdr3_aa: CASSRTLATGELFF
cdr3_nt: TGTGCCAGCAGCCGAACTCTAGCGACCGGGGAGCTGTTTTTT

clone_size: once
j_call: TRBJ2-2
d_call: .
cdr3_length: 16
v_call: TRBV10-3
cdr3_aa: CAISVVQAYHTGELFF
cdr3_nt: TGTGCCATCAGTGTGGTACAGGCTTATCACACCGGGGAGCTGTTTTTT